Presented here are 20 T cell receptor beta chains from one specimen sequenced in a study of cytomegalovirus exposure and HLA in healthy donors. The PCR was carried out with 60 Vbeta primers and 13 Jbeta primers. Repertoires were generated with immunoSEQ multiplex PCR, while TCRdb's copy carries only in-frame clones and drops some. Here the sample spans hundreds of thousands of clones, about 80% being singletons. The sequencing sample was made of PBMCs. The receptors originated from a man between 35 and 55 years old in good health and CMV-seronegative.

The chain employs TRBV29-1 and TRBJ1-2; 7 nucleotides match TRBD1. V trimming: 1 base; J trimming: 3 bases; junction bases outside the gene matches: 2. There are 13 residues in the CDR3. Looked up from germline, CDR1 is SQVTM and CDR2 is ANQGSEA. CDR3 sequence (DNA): TGCAGCGTTGAAGGCAGGGGGGACTATGGCTACACCTTC. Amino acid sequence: CSVEGRGDYGYTF.

In DNA, the CDR3 is TGTGCCAGCAGCTTGGTAGGGACAGGGGGCGCATATTTCTACAATGAGCAGTTCTTC. Translated: CASSLVGTGGAYFYNEQFF. V usage is TRBV5-4 and J usage is TRBJ2-1, with 12 positions matching TRBD1. V trimming: 0 bases; J trimming: 3 bases; junction bases outside the gene matches: 10. The CDR3 runs to 19 residues. Germline V lookup: CDR1 SGHNT, CDR2 YYREEE (reference sequence).

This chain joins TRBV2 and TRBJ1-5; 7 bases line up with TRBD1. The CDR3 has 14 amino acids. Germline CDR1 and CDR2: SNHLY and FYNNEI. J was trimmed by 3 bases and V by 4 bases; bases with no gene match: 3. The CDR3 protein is CASSGGTVNQPQHF. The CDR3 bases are TGTGCCAGCAGTGGGGGGACAGTCAATCAGCCCCAGCATTTT.

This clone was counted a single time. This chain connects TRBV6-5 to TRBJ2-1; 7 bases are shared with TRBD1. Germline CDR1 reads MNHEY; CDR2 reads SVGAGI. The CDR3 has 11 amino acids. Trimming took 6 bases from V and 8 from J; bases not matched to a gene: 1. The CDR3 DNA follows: TGTGCCAGCAGACAGGGGTATGAGCAGTTCTTC. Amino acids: CASRQGYEQFF.

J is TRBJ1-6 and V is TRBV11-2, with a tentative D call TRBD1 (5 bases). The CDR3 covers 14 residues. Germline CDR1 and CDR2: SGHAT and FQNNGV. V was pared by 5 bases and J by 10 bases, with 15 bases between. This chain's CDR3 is CASSRGGGGSPLHF. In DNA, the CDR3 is TGTGCCAGCAGCCGGGGGGGTGGCGGATCACCCCTCCACTTT.

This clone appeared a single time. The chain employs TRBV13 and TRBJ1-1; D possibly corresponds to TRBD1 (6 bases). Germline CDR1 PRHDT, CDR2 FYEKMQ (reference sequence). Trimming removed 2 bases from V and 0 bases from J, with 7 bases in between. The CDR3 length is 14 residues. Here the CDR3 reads CASSLSGVNTEAFF. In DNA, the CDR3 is TGTGCCAGCAGCTTATCAGGGGTGAACACTGAAGCTTTCTTT.

In DNA, the CDR3 is TGTGCCAGCAGCTCCGGGACACGGGAACTCATAAAGAACACTGAAGCTTTCTTT. Translated, it gives CASSSGTRELIKNTEAFF. The chain is built from TRBV7-9 and TRBJ1-1; a weak D match, TRBD1 (6 bases). This CDR3 comprises 18 residues. In germline, CDR1 is SEHNR, CDR2 FQNEAQ (reference sequence). V dropped 4 bases and J dropped 1 base, with 22 bases sitting between them.

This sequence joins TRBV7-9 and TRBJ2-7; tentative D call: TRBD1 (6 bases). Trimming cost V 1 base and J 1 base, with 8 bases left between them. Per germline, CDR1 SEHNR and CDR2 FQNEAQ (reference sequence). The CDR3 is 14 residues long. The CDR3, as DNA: TGTGCCAGCAGCTTAGGGGGGCTGTCCTACGAGCAGTACTTC. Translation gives CASSLGGLSYEQYF.

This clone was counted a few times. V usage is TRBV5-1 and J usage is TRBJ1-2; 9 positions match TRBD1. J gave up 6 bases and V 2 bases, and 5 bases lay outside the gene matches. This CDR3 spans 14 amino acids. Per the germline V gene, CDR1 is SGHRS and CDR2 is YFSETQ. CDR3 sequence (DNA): TGCGCCAGCAGCTTAGGAGGACAGGGGAATGGCTACACCTTC. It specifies CASSLGGQGNGYTF.

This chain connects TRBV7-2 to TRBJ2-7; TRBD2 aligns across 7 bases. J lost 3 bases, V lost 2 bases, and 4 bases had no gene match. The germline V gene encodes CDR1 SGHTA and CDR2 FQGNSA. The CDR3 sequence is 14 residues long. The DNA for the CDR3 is TGTGCCAGCAGCTTAAGGGAGCGGGGCTACGAGCAGTACTTC. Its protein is CASSLRERGYEQYF.

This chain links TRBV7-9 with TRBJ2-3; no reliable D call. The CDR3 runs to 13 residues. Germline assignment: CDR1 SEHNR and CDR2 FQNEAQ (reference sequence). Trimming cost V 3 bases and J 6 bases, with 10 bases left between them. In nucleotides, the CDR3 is TGTGCCAGCAGCTTCTCCAGTTGGGATACGCAGTATTTT. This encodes CASSFSSWDTQYF.

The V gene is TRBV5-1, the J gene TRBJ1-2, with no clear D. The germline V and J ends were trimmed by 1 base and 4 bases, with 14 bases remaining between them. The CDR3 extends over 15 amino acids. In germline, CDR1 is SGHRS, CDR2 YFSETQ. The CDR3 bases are TGCGCCAGCAGCTTGAGTCCCGGGGAAGGCTATGGCTACACCTTC. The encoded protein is CASSLSPGEGYGYTF.

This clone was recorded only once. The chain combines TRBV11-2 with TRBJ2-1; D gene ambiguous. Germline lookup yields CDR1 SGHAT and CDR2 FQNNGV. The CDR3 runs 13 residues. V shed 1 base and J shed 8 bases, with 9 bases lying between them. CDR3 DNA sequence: TGTGCCAGCAGCTTAGTACACGAGGATGAGCAGTTCTTC. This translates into CASSLVHEDEQFF.

The DNA for the CDR3 is TGTGCCAGCGGGGCCAGACTAGCGGATTCCACCGGGGAGCTGTTTTTT. Residues: CASGARLADSTGELFF. J is TRBJ2-2 and V is TRBV2, with 9 bases fitting TRBD2. CDR3 length: 16 amino acids. The V gene end was trimmed by 8 bases and the J gene end by 4 bases; junction bases not matched to a gene: 11. In germline, CDR1 is SNHLY, CDR2 FYNNEI.

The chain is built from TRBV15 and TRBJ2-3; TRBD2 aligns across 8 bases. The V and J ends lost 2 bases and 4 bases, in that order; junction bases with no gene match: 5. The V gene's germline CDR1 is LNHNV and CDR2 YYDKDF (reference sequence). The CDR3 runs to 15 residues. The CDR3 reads CATSRFDGGADTQYF. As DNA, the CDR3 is TGTGCCACCAGCAGATTCGACGGGGGGGCAGATACGCAGTATTTT.

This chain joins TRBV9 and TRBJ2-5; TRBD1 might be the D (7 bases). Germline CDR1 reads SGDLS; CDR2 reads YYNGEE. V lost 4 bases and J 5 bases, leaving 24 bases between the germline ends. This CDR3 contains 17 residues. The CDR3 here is CASSPRGDSLGVETQYF. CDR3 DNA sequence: TGTGCCAGCAGCCCCAGGGGGGACTCCCTTGGAGTCGAGACCCAGTACTTC.

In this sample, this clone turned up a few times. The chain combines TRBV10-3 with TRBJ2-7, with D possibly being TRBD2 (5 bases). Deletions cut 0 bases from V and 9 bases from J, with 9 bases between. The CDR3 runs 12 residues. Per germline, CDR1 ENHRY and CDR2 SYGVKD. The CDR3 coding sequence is TGTGCCATCAGTGAGTCGAGAGGAGGGCAGTACTTC. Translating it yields CAISESRGGQYF.

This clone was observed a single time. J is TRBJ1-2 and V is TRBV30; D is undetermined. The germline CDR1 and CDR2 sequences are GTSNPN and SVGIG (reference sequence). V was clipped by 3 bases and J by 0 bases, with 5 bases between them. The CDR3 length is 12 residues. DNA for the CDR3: TGTGCCTGGAGCCACTCTAACTATGGCTACACCTTC. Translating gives CAWSHSNYGYTF.

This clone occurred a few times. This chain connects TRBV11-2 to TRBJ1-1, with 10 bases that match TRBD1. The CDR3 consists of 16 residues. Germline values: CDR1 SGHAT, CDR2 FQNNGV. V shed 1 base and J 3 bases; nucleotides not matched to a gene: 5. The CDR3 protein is CASSLGTGGPDTEAFF. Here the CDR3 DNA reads TGTGCCAGCAGCTTAGGGACAGGGGGTCCGGACACTGAAGCTTTCTTT.

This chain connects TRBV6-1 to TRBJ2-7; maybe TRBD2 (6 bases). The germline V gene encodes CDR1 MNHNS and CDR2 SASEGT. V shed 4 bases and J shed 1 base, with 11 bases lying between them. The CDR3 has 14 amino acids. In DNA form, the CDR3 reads TGTGCCAGCAGTGTGGTTGCGGGGTCCTACGAGCAGTACTTC. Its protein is CASSVVAGSYEQYF.